The 18 T cell receptor beta chains presented below share a single source sample, sequenced in a study of cytomegalovirus exposure and HLA in healthy donors. With 60 Vbeta and 13 Jbeta primers, the PCR was carried out. Assay used: immunoSEQ multiplex PCR; TCRdb lists only in-frame clones, some missing. This table has 120,000 or so clones, less than 85% appearing once. Specimen: PBMCs. The receptors originated from a man aged 18 to 35 in good health and CMV-seropositive.

This clone was found a few times. The chain is built from TRBV4-2 and TRBJ1-6; 7 bases map to TRBD1. CDR3 length: 15 residues. CDR1 is LGHNA, CDR2 YNFKEQ, per germline. V was clipped by 5 bases and J by 9 bases; unmatched bases: 10. CDR3 nucleotide sequence: TGTGCCAGCAGCGGCCAGGGGGATGGTAGTTCACCCCTCCACTTT. Translated: CASSGQGDGSSPLHF.

The table lists this clone with a few counts. The rearrangement links TRBV6-1 to TRBJ2-6; 10 nucleotides line up with TRBD1. The CDR3 contains 18 residues. Germline V CDR1 and CDR2: MNHNS, SASEGT. V dropped 2 bases and J dropped 0; count of bases not matched to a gene: 4. The CDR3 DNA is TGTGCCAGCAGTGAACTCGGGGACAGGGGCTCTGGGGCCAACGTCCTGACTTTC. Residues: CASSELGDRGSGANVLTF.

This clone has only one observation. This chain joins TRBV2 and TRBJ2-7; TRBD1 matches at 7 bases. The CDR3 has 14 amino acids. V dropped 11 bases and J dropped 0; count of bases not matched to a gene: 10. Per germline, CDR1 SNHLY and CDR2 FYNNEI. The chain's CDR3 is CAAEDRESSYEQYF. CDR3 sequence (DNA): TGTGCCGCAGAAGACAGGGAAAGCTCCTACGAGCAGTACTTC.

V gene TRBV6-5 combines with J gene TRBJ1-1; weak D call: TRBD1 (6 bases). The V end was cut by 0 bases, the J end by 2 bases, with 7 bases between. Germline-derived CDR1 and CDR2 are MNHEY and SVGAGI. The CDR3 is 14 residues long. In DNA form, the CDR3 reads TGTGCCAGCAGTTACTCGACAGGAAACACTGAAGCTTTCTTT. It yields the protein CASSYSTGNTEAFF.

The rearrangement links TRBV5-1 to TRBJ1-1, with D hard to call. V gave up 5 bases and J gave up 1 base, with 6 bases separating them. This CDR3 region has 12 residues. Germline V gene sequence: CDR1 SGHRS, CDR2 YFSETQ. CDR3 DNA: TGCGCCAGCAGGGCTGGGAACACTGAAGCTTTCTTT. It specifies CASRAGNTEAFF. The complete variable domain, with remaining parts taken from reference TRBV5-1 and TRBJ1-1, reads KAGVTQTPRYLIKTRGQQVTLSCSPISGHRSVSWYQQTPGQGLQFLFEYFSETQRNKGNFPGRFSGRQFSNSRSEMNVSTLELGDSALYLCASRAGNTEAFFGQGTRLTVV.

This rearrangement joins TRBV7-2 to TRBJ2-7; 7 nucleotides align to TRBD1. This CDR3 is 16 amino acids long. The V and J ends lost 5 bases and 2 bases, in that order; junction bases with no gene match: 12. Germline values: CDR1 SGHTA, CDR2 FQGNSA. CDR3 residues: CASSPPYRGPTYEQYF. In nucleotides, the CDR3 is TGTGCCAGCAGCCCTCCATACAGGGGCCCAACCTACGAGCAGTACTTC.

V and J are TRBV7-9 and TRBJ2-1; 10 nucleotides agree with TRBD2. CDR3 size: 17 residues. J gave up 2 bases and V 6 bases, and 10 bases lay outside the gene matches. Germline-derived CDR1 and CDR2 are SEHNR and FQNEAQ (reference sequence). This CDR3 reads CASSHGIAGGPYNEQFF. The CDR3 DNA is TGTGCCAGCAGTCACGGGATAGCGGGGGGCCCCTACAATGAGCAGTTCTTC.

The gene calls are TRBV29-1 and TRBJ2-1; 8 bases map to TRBD2. Germline trimming cut 6 bases from V and 7 bases from J; bases unmatched to any gene: 8. Germline CDR1 SQVTM, CDR2 ANQGSEA. This CDR3 spans 13 amino acids. The DNA of the CDR3 is TGCAGCGTAGGGGCGGGGGGTCCGAATGAGCAGTTCTTC. It encodes CSVGAGGPNEQFF.

The gene calls are TRBV6-5 and TRBJ1-2; TRBD1 is a possible D gene (5 bases). V was cut by 7 bases and J by 6 bases, with 21 bases left in between. Germline V CDR1 and CDR2: MNHEY, SVGAGI. The CDR3 is 15 residues long. The CDR3 reads CASTKRSRALDGYTF. The CDR3 DNA follows: TGTGCCAGCACTAAACGGTCCAGGGCTTTGGATGGCTACACCTTC.

The chain uses TRBV5-1 and TRBJ2-5; possibly TRBD2 for D (5 bases). This CDR3 comprises 13 residues. The V gene's germline CDR1 is SGHRS and CDR2 YFSETQ. V was trimmed by 2 bases and J by 1 base, leaving 6 bases between them. The CDR3 sequence: CASSLGGQETQYF. CDR3 DNA: TGCGCCAGCAGCTTAGGAGGCCAAGAGACCCAGTACTTC.

The chain recombines TRBV2 with TRBJ1-5, with TRBD1 matching over 7 bases. Germline V gene lookup returns CDR1 SNHLY and CDR2 FYNNEI. Trimming took 8 bases from V and 2 from J; bases not matched to a gene: 15. CDR3 length: 17 residues. CDR3 in DNA: TGTGCCAGCGGATCCGGGACAGCGGTCGGCGGCAATCAGCCCCAGCATTTT. It is translated as CASGSGTAVGGNQPQHF.

J is TRBJ2-1 and V is TRBV7-3; 7 bases agree with TRBD2. CDR3 length: 15 residues. Germline lookup yields CDR1 SGHTA and CDR2 FQGTGA. Trimming cost V 2 bases and J 3 bases; bases outside gene matches: 4. The CDR3 loop reads CASSLGGGIYNEQFF. CDR3 nucleotide sequence: TGTGCCAGCAGCTTAGGGGGAGGGATCTACAATGAGCAGTTCTTC.

The chain links TRBV4-1 to TRBJ2-2; possible D gene TRBD1, 6 bases. There are 15 residues in the CDR3. The V gene lost 2 bases and the J gene lost 0 bases, with 7 bases spanning the gap. Germline V gives CDR1 MGHRA, CDR2 YSYEKL. This CDR3 is CASSQRGTNTGELFF. In DNA, the CDR3 is TGCGCCAGCAGCCAAAGGGGGACGAACACCGGGGAGCTGTTTTTT.

The J gene is TRBJ1-5, the V gene TRBV5-1; 7 bases are a match to TRBD1. This CDR3 is 18 amino acids long. V lost 7 bases and J lost 4; bases outside the gene matches: 20. CDR1 and CDR2 (germline): SGHRS, YFSETQ. CDR3 region: CASAEGAGDRAPNQPQHF. DNA for the CDR3: TGCGCCAGCGCAGAAGGCGCGGGCGACAGGGCACCAAATCAGCCCCAGCATTTT.

The V and J genes are TRBV30 and TRBJ1-2, with 7 bases aligning to TRBD1. V gave up 2 bases and J gave up 8 bases; unmatched junction bases: 11. CDR1 is GTSNPN and CDR2 is SVGIG in the germline V gene (reference sequence). This CDR3 contains 14 residues. The chain's CDR3 is CAWSFQGGAGGYTF. DNA for the CDR3: TGTGCCTGGAGTTTTCAAGGGGGCGCGGGAGGCTACACCTTC.

This chain connects TRBV6-5 to TRBJ1-1; 8 positions match TRBD1. The CDR3 spans 14 residues. Germline assignment: CDR1 MNHEY and CDR2 SVGAGI. V lost 5 bases to trimming and J lost 5 bases; unmatched junction nucleotides: 7. The CDR3 is CASSPQGAQTEAFF. In nucleotides, the CDR3 is TGTGCCAGCAGTCCCCAGGGGGCCCAAACTGAAGCTTTCTTT.

The chain joins TRBV27 to TRBJ1-6; TRBD1 matches at 7 bases. The germline gives CDR1 MNHEY, CDR2 SMNVEV (reference sequence). V was clipped by 6 bases and J by 10 bases; unmatched bases: 21. The CDR3 loop spans 18 amino acids. CDR3 protein: CASSLGWGYTTGRSPLHF. CDR3 nucleotides: TGTGCCAGCAGCCTAGGGTGGGGCTACACGACAGGGCGGTCACCCCTCCACTTT.

This clone was observed a handful of times. The rearrangement links TRBV10-3 to TRBJ1-1; TRBD1 agrees at 7 bases. Germline CDR1 and CDR2: ENHRY and SYGVKD. The CDR3 length is 11 residues. After removal of 7 bases from V and 11 bases from J, the junction contained 7 bases not matched to a gene. CDR3 residues: CAITDRQRAFF. The CDR3 nucleotides are TGTGCCATCACGGACAGGCAGCGGGCTTTCTTT.